The 15 T cell receptor beta chains reported below all come from one sample, sequenced in a study of CD8 T cells in ankylosing spondylitis (dated by TCRdb to 2016 to 2017). The library was prepared using 5' RACE. Data came from an Illumina HiSeq 2500. The raw public reads went through TCRdb reprocessing: fastp at Q25, MiXCR clone calling, in-frame beta chains kept. Entries that share a CDR3 protein sequence are merged under the most common genes and DNA. This sample comprises 30,000 to 45,000 distinct CDR3 sequences, about 6.3% of them detected only once. Around 12% of the sample lies in the top ten. The sequenced sample was blood, either unsorted or a sorted T cell fraction (not recorded which). These receptors were taken from a male donor with ankylosing spondylitis or in good health (not recorded which).

This clonotype has ten or more counts. The chain employs TRBV12-3 or TRBV12-4 and TRBJ2-7, with 7 nucleotides matching TRBD1. This CDR3 is 16 amino acids long. With V trimmed by 2 bases and J by 2 bases, 9 bases remained unmatched. CDR3 sequence: CASSLLKGQGAYEQYF. CDR3 bases: TGTGCCAGCAGTTTATTAAAAGGGCAGGGGGCCTACGAGCAGTACTTC.

The rearrangement joins TRBV10-3 to TRBJ2-1, with TRBD2 identical over 11 bases. This CDR3 has 16 amino acids. Per the germline V gene, CDR1 is ENHRY and CDR2 is SYGVKD. The trim removed 2 bases at V and 7 bases at J, leaving 7 bases unmatched. DNA of the CDR3: TGTGCCATCAGTGAGCAGCTAGCGGGGGGCTTTAATGAGCAGTTCTTC. It is translated as CAISEQLAGGFNEQFF.

This clonotype has ten or more counts. The chain links TRBV20-1 to TRBJ2-2, with TRBD1 as a possible D gene (6 bases). Germline V gene lookup returns CDR1 DFQATT and CDR2 SNEGSKA (reference sequence). The V end lost 5 bases, the J end lost 6 bases, and 19 bases lay between the germline ends. This CDR3 is 15 amino acids long. The DNA for the CDR3 is TGCAGTGCTCGTAACAGGGAAGGGGTGTCCGGGGAGCTGTTTTTT. Protein product: CSARNREGVSGELFF.

This clonotype was recorded a few times. The rearrangement joins TRBV3-1 to TRBJ2-3; a possible D gene is TRBD2 (5 bases). CDR3 length: 20 amino acids. Between the trimmed V and J ends, which lost 5 bases and 0 bases, there was a span of 27 bases. Germline CDR1 is LGHDT and CDR2 is YNNKEL (reference sequence). CDR3 residues: CASSCGLPSWSKPSTDTQYF. DNA of the CDR3: TGTGCCAGCAGCTGCGGGCTGCCGTCCTGGTCTAAACCTAGCACAGATACGCAGTATTTT.

The chain has TRBV5-1 and TRBJ1-1, with TRBD1 as a possible D gene (5 bases). V lost 5 bases and J lost 5, with 13 bases in between. The CDR3 is 13 residues long. Germline loops: CDR1 SGHRS, CDR2 YFSETQ. CDR3: CASRTLGGTEAFF. As DNA, the CDR3 is TGCGCCAGCAGGACGCTGGGGGGGACTGAAGCTTTCTTT.

The sample holds many counts of this clonotype. The CDR3 is CATSPGQGRADTQYF. Written as DNA, the CDR3 is TGTGCCACCAGCCCGGGACAGGGGAGGGCAGATACGCAGTATTTT. This chain uses TRBV24-1 with TRBJ2-3; 10 bases fit TRBD1. The V segment lost 7 bases and the J segment 4 bases; nucleotides outside the gene matches: 7. Looked up from germline, CDR1 is KGHDR and CDR2 is SFDVKD. The CDR3 length is 15 residues.

The sample holds many counts of this clonotype. The chain employs TRBV3-1 and TRBJ1-2, with D uncertain. Trimming took off 0 bases at V and 0 bases at J, with 8 bases between the two ends. Germline CDR1 LGHDT, CDR2 YNNKEL (reference sequence). The CDR3 totals 15 residues. DNA for the CDR3: TGTGCCAGCAGCCAAGATCAGAGAACTAACTATGGCTACACCTTC. It is translated as CASSQDQRTNYGYTF. Full variable domain (remainder filled in from reference TRBV3-1 and TRBJ1-2): DTAVSQTPKYLVTQMGNDKSIKCEQNLGHDTMYWYKQDSKKFLKIMFSYNNKELIINETVPNRFSPKSPDKAHLNLHINSLELGDSAVYFCASSQDQRTNYGYTFGSGTRLTVV.

This clonotype was detected ten times or more. This CDR3 reads CAISDSAFPSRRAFF. In DNA, the CDR3 is TGTGCCATCAGTGATTCGGCATTCCCGTCAAGGCGAGCTTTCTTT. This chain uses TRBV10-3 with TRBJ1-1; D ambiguous. The ends were cut back, 3 bases at V and 10 bases at J, with 21 bases in the middle. The germline gives CDR1 ENHRY, CDR2 SYGVKD. The CDR3 length is 15 residues.

Many counts were recorded for this clonotype. The V and J genes are TRBV3-1 and TRBJ2-4; unclear D gene. Trimming took off 1 base at V and 7 bases at J, with 5 bases between the two ends. This CDR3 is 12 amino acids long. Germline assignment: CDR1 LGHDT and CDR2 YNNKEL (reference sequence). The CDR3 sequence: CASSQAGNIQYF. The CDR3 DNA reads TGTGCCAGCAGCCAAGCCGGGAACATTCAGTACTTC. The complete variable domain, with remaining parts taken from reference TRBV3-1 and TRBJ2-4, reads DTAVSQTPKYLVTQMGNDKSIKCEQNLGHDTMYWYKQDSKKFLKIMFSYNNKELIINETVPNRFSPKSPDKAHLNLHINSLELGDSAVYFCASSQAGNIQYFGAGTRLSVL.

In its sample, this clonotype was seen many times. V and J are TRBV20-1 and TRBJ2-6; 8 bases fit TRBD2. Unmatched junction bases numbered 9, after V lost 6 bases and J lost 2 bases. The CDR3 has 16 residues. Germline V lookup: CDR1 DFQATT, CDR2 SNEGSKA (reference sequence). The CDR3 DNA follows: TGCAGTGCATCCAGCGGGAGTCCCGCTGGGGCCAACGTCCTGACTTTC. Translated: CSASSGSPAGANVLTF.

This clonotype showed up many times. The rearrangement joins TRBV7-3 to TRBJ2-3, with D possibly matching TRBD1 (7 bases). Germline loops: CDR1 SGHTA, CDR2 FQGTGA. Trimming cost V 5 bases and J 5 bases, with 14 bases left between them. This CDR3 region has 14 residues. CDR3 in amino acids: CASSLRQGGDTQYF. CDR3 in DNA: TGTGCCAGCAGCCTCCGACAGGGAGGAGATACGCAGTATTTT.

This clonotype was observed at least ten times. The CDR3 spells CASSQTGGRYGYTF. The CDR3 DNA reads as TGTGCCAGCAGCCAAACGGGGGGTCGGTATGGCTACACCTTC. This rearrangement joins TRBV7-2 to TRBJ1-2, with D possibly matching TRBD1 (5 bases). Deletions cut 5 bases from V and 5 bases from J, with 15 bases between. This CDR3 has 14 amino acids. From germline, CDR1 is SGHTA and CDR2 FQGNSA.

This clonotype was recorded at least ten times. The V and J genes are TRBV28 and TRBJ1-5; 8 nucleotides align to TRBD1. The germline gives CDR1 MDHEN, CDR2 SYDVKM. The CDR3 is made up of 15 amino acids. Trimming took 5 bases from V and 5 from J; bases not matched to a gene: 8. CDR3 sequence reads: CASSQDRAFHQPQHF. CDR3 sequence (DNA): TGTGCCAGCAGTCAGGACAGGGCGTTCCATCAGCCCCAGCATTTT. Looking up the rest from reference TRBV28 and TRBJ1-5 gives the full variable domain: DVKVTQSSRYLVKRTGEKVFLECVQDMDHENMFWYRQDPGLGLRLIYFSYDVKMKEKGDIPEGYSVSREKKERFSLILESASTNQTSMYLCASSQDRAFHQPQHFGDGTRLSIL.

This clonotype was counted at least ten times. V is TRBV4-1 and J is TRBJ1-5; TRBD1 matches 7 bases. Germline-derived CDR1 and CDR2 are MGHRA and YSYEKL. This CDR3 region has 18 residues. V dropped 0 bases and J dropped 3; count of bases not matched to a gene: 11. For the CDR3, the DNA is TGCGCCAGCAGCCAAGATCTGGGGGGACAGCCATTCAATCAGCCCCAGCATTTT. It encodes CASSQDLGGQPFNQPQHF.

This clonotype has just a few counts. This chain joins TRBV28 and TRBJ2-1; TRBD2 matches at 9 bases. In germline, CDR1 is MDHEN, CDR2 SYDVKM. The length of the CDR3 is 15 residues. The J segment lost 0 bases and the V segment lost 8 bases, leaving 5 bases of the junction unmatched. CDR3 bases: TGTGCCAGCGCGACTAGCGGAGGCTCCTACAATGAGCAGTTCTTC. Translation gives CASATSGGSYNEQFF.